The TCR beta chain described here comes from a study of shared clonotypes between healthy human individuals (TCRdb year 2020). In the study overall: Three men and a couple of women, aged 18 to 49 years, made up the cohort. For each donor, CD4 naive and CD4 memory were each given three plates, CD8 naive was given two plates, and CD8 memory was given one plate. To estimate repertoire size and how much clonotype sharing occurs between individuals, the study deeply sequenced the blood TCR repertoires of roughly 5 healthy adults. Libraries were prepared and TCR repertoires were sequenced by different laboratories using diverse techniques, in order to increase sequencing depth and limit assay-specific biases. Leukapheresis yielded between about 0.85 and 9.5 billion PBMCs per donor. Here is what the overall study found, with its caveats: Roughly 5% of naive CD4, roughly 3.5% of naive CD8, approximately 2.2% of memory CD4, and roughly 0.4% of memory CD8 clonotypes were shared across several donors. Sampling was restricted to blood, and TCR repertoires in tissue are likely to differ from TCR repertoires in blood. Based on pairwise subsampling, the degree of clonotype sharing among donors was expected to be affected by sequencing depth. Incomplete sequencing was indicated by rarefaction of sorted-subset datasets, despite the large sequencing depth. Because the study included a small number of donors, the genetic and exposure-history diversity represented was limited. Compared with non-shared clonotypes, the clonotypes found in all four sorted-subset donors had higher generation probabilities. Naive subsets generally had larger estimated clonotype richness than memory subsets.

TCR CDR3 regions were amplified from genomic DNA by multiplex PCR using the deep immunoSEQ assay. For each cell subset, the extracted genomic DNA was distributed evenly across all wells of several immunoSEQ 96-well plates, and each plate served as one replicate. Each replicate PCR for sorted subsets received about 220 ng genomic DNA, equal to tens of thousands of T cell genomes. Purified libraries were measured with a Qubit 3.0 fluorometer, size-checked on a Bioanalyzer 2100, and measured again with the KAPA Library Quantification kit. Every immunoSEQ 96-well plate was sequenced on a dedicated single-read 150-cycle Illumina NextSeq 550 flow cell. The paper's processing steps were these. Because the immunoSEQ output held only junctional sequences and lacked quality scores, the filtering could not match the filtering applied to full-length reads. To assign V/J genes and CDR3, sequences were annotated against IMGT germline references using PyIR, a Python wrapper for IgBLAST v1.9. Reads were filtered out if the reads had weak V/J assignments (E-value above 1e-6), no CDR3, stop codons, out-of-frame junctions, or ambiguous translated residues. V3J clonotypes were defined as sequences sharing the same inferred V gene, J gene, and CDR3 amino acid sequence. The percentage overlap between two repertoires was calculated by dividing the number of shared unique clonotypes by the size of the smaller repertoire. RTK rarefaction, the Chao1 estimator, and Recon v2.1 estimates of unobserved clonotypes were used to assess repertoire richness. Generation probabilities were computed with OLGA for all TCRbeta clonotypes obtained by the gDNA method from a handful of donors. Drawn from immuneACCESS, this table holds only the in-frame rearrangements with V and J called that TCRdb kept. Clones are partly lost; checked studies trace under half to an unresolved V gene and leave the rest unexplained. The DNA gave D and trimming, while V, J and clone size come from that table. This sample comprises more than 550,000 clones, roughly 88% of them detected only once. 34% of the sample is held by the ten biggest clonotypes.

Trimming removed 1 base from V and 5 bases from J, leaving 14 bases between the germline ends. The CDR3 starts with the cysteine, ends with the phenylalanine, and has 15 residues. Just the 45-base CDR3 DNA is kept, in frame starting at base 1. In the germline V gene (reference sequence), CDR1 corresponds to SSHAT and CDR2 to FNYEAQ. Comments on this clone: The antigen it recognizes is unknown. No qualities accompany the bases; no much larger clone lies one base away.

The donors were healthy, HIV-negative adults with no recently reported acute infections or vaccinations. Only Caucasian adults living in Nashville, Tennessee, USA were represented among the donors. CD8 memory samples consisted of magnetically selected CD45RO+ cells combined with CCR7-negative CD45RA+ effector memory (TemRA) cells. Blood was obtained by leukapheresis, after which PBMCs were separated by Ficoll-Histopaque density gradient centrifugation and cryopreserved in liquid nitrogen vapor phase. Purity and quantity of every magnetically sorted T cell population were checked by analytical flow cytometry. Genomic DNA was isolated from every sorted fraction and measured by UV absorbance on a Nanodrop 2000c.

Sequencing used memory CD8+ T cells from PBMCs. The cell subset or site tag for this specimen amounts to: CD45RO+ cells pooled with CCR7-negative TemRA cells. Here the chain combines TRBV7-7 and TRBJ2-5; D gene: possibly TRBD1, on 6 matching bases. This receptor was identified in a man aged 18 to 29 in good health. Some clones in this sample may be carry-over from other donors' samples. The nucleotide sequence is TGTGCCAGCAGCTTAGACAGGGTCCCCCTGGAGACCCAGTACTTC. Its protein product is CASSLDRVPLETQYF.